Following are 25 T cell receptor beta chains from one sample sequenced in a study of Ad26.COV2.S vaccination and SARS-CoV-2 variants. The data were produced by immunoSEQ multiplex PCR, yet TCRdb's version contains in-frame clones alone and is incomplete. The table lists hundreds of thousands of clones, approximately 90% of them singletons. Treatment in this sample: around 19 received Ad26.COV2.S at low or high dose, single or two shots; about 5 received placebo; per-sample allocation not given. Samples came from day 63 after the first vaccine or placebo injection. The specimen comprised peripheral blood, sampled in a trial of Ad26.COV2.S vaccine versus placebo. The source is a person aged 18 to 59 who received the Ad26.COV2.S COVID-19 vaccine or a placebo.

The genes are TRBV27 and TRBJ2-7; 8 nucleotides align to TRBD1. Germline V gene lookup returns CDR1 MNHEY and CDR2 SMNVEV (reference sequence). The CDR3 is 14 amino acids. V trimming: 5 bases; J trimming: 7 bases; junction bases outside the gene matches: 10. CDR3 region: CASSPLNDRGEQYF. The CDR3 coding sequence is TGTGCCAGCAGTCCATTAAATGACAGGGGTGAGCAGTACTTC.

The rearrangement joins TRBV18 to TRBJ2-3, with D possibly called TRBD1 or TRBD2 (5 bases each). There are 15 residues in the CDR3. Germline V CDR1 and CDR2: KGHSH, LQKENI. V gave up 5 bases and J gave up 0 bases, with 12 bases separating them. CDR3 sequence: CASSSGTLSTDTQYF. The CDR3 nucleotides are TGTGCCAGCTCATCCGGGACCCTTAGCACAGATACGCAGTATTTT.

This clone was observed once. This rearrangement joins TRBV3-1 (or the pseudogene TRBV3-2) to TRBJ2-1, with TRBD1 matching over 7 bases. The CDR3 consists of 16 residues. J gave up 7 bases and V 1 base, and 10 bases lay outside the gene matches. Germline V gene sequence: CDR1 LGHDT, CDR2 YNNKEL (reference sequence). The CDR3: CASSQGQGGIGNEQFF. CDR3 DNA: TGTGCCAGCAGCCAAGGACAGGGTGGGATCGGGAATGAGCAGTTCTTC.

This chain links TRBV19 with TRBJ2-7; perhaps D is TRBD1 or TRBD2 (5 bases each). Trimming pared 3 bases from V and 1 base from J, leaving 10 bases between. Per germline, CDR1 LNHDA and CDR2 SQIVND (reference sequence). This CDR3 spans 14 amino acids. This CDR3 is CASSMPGSSYEQYF. As DNA, the CDR3 is TGTGCCAGTAGTATGCCAGGGAGTTCCTACGAGCAGTACTTC.

This chain connects TRBV7-9 to TRBJ2-2; D remains ambiguous. Trimming took 6 bases from V and 1 from J, leaving 9 bases between them. The length of the CDR3 is 14 residues. CDR1 is SEHNR, CDR2 FQNEAQ, per germline (reference sequence). CDR3 nucleotide sequence: TGTGCCAGCAGATTTACAAAGAACACCGGGGAGCTGTTTTTT. It specifies CASRFTKNTGELFF. Together with reference TRBV7-9 and TRBJ2-2, the CDR3 gives the full variable domain: DTGVSQNPRHKITKRGQNVTFRCDPISEHNRLYWYRQTLGQGPEFLTYFQNEAQLEKSRLLSDRFSAERPKGSFSTLEIQRTEQGDSAMYLCASRFTKNTGELFFGEGSRLTVL.

This chain uses TRBV6-2 or TRBV6-3 with TRBJ1-6; maybe TRBD1 (6 bases). This CDR3 region has 14 residues. The V end was cut by 2 bases, the J end by 7 bases, with 9 bases between. Germline CDR1 MNHEY, CDR2 SVGEGT. The CDR3 nucleotides read TGTGCCAGCAGTTACGGGACAACAAATTCACCCCTCCACTTT. Protein: CASSYGTTNSPLHF.

Note on this clone: One end of the junction is discordant with germline, which a read error may explain. The chain uses TRBV10-3 and TRBJ2-3; tentatively, D is TRBD1 (6 bases). Looked up from germline, CDR1 is ENHRY and CDR2 is SYGVKD. The CDR3 runs 15 residues. CDR3 sequence: CAINEAGASTDTQYF. CDR3 bases: TGTGCCATCAATGAGGCAGGGGCGAGCACAGATACGCAGTATTTT.

This chain links TRBV6-5 with TRBJ2-1, with D perhaps TRBD2 (5 bases). V gave up 5 bases and J gave up 1 base, with 12 bases separating them. This CDR3 is 15 amino acids long. The germline CDR1 and CDR2 sequences are MNHEY and SVGAGI. CDR3 bases: TGTGCCAGCAGTCCCGAGAGGGTATCCTACAATGAGCAGTTCTTC. This translates into CASSPERVSYNEQFF.

This chain links TRBV4-3 with TRBJ1-4; 9 bases map to TRBD1. Germline trimming cut 4 bases from V and 8 bases from J; bases unmatched to any gene: 8. Germline CDR1 reads LGHNA; CDR2 reads YSLEER. The CDR3 runs 15 residues. CDR3 loop: CASSLGTGSSEKLFF. Written as DNA, the CDR3 is TGCGCCAGCAGCCTGGGGACAGGGTCGTCGGAAAAACTGTTTTTT.

CDR3 region: CATSRDQQGSYEQYF. The CDR3 DNA reads TGTGCCACCAGCAGAGATCAGCAGGGATCCTACGAGCAGTACTTC. This sequence joins TRBV15 and TRBJ2-7; a weak D match, TRBD1 (5 bases). The germline gives CDR1 LNHNV, CDR2 YYDKDF (reference sequence). The CDR3 totals 15 residues. The V and J ends lost 0 bases and 1 base respectively, with 10 bases between them.

Note on this clone: Within the sample, other DNA sequences also encode this same CDR3. The chain recombines TRBV4-1 with TRBJ2-2; weak D call: TRBD2 (5 bases). Germline values: CDR1 MGHRA, CDR2 YSYEKL. CDR3 length: 17 amino acids. V lost 0 bases and J 0 bases, leaving 11 bases between the germline ends. The CDR3 DNA is TGCGCCAGCAGCCAAGATCGCGCGGGTGCGAACACCGGGGAGCTGTTTTTT. It specifies CASSQDRAGANTGELFF.

V usage is TRBV7-2 and J usage is TRBJ1-1, with D hard to call. The V gene's germline CDR1 is SGHTA and CDR2 FQGNSA. Trimming stripped 4 bases from V and 5 bases from J, with 17 bases between. This CDR3 is built from 15 residues. The CDR3 protein is CASSSGPVGLTEAFF. The CDR3 bases are TGTGCCAGCAGCTCCGGACCCGTGGGTCTGACTGAAGCTTTCTTT. The full variable domain, in which reference TRBV7-2 and TRBJ1-1 provide the parts outside the CDR3, is GAGVSQSPSNKVTEKGKDVELRCDPISGHTALYWYRQSLGQGLEFLIYFQGNSAPDKSGLPSDRFSAERTGGSVSTLTIQRTQQEDSAVYLCASSSGPVGLTEAFFGQGTRLTVV.

This clone was seen once. The chain couples TRBV27 to TRBJ2-7; 8 positions match TRBD1. The CDR3 has 18 amino acids. With V trimmed by 2 bases and J by 3 bases, 15 bases remained unmatched. The germline CDR1 and CDR2 sequences are MNHEY and SMNVEV (reference sequence). CDR3 DNA sequence: TGTGCCAGCAGTTTAAGAGGGCAGGGGGCGTCCCTTCTCTACGAGCAGTACTTC. This codes for CASSLRGQGASLLYEQYF.

The chain couples TRBV7-9 to TRBJ2-1; TRBD2 matches at 15 bases. Germline V CDR1 and CDR2: SEHNR, FQNEAQ (reference sequence). V lost 6 bases, J lost 2 bases, and 8 bases stayed unmatched. This CDR3 is built from 18 residues. The chain's CDR3 is CASSPGLAGGLTYNEQFF. CDR3 DNA sequence: TGTGCCAGCAGTCCGGGACTAGCGGGAGGACTAACCTACAATGAGCAGTTCTTC.

CDR3 in DNA: TGTGCCAGCAGCTTAGGGCGGGAGTATGGCGATACGCAGTATTTT. It yields the protein CASSLGREYGDTQYF. The chain uses TRBV7-6 and TRBJ2-3; 7 bases are shared with TRBD2. V lost 1 base to trimming and J lost 6 bases; unmatched junction nucleotides: 7. CDR1 is SGHVS, CDR2 FNYEAQ, per germline. This CDR3 has 15 residues. Using reference TRBV7-6 and TRBJ2-3 for the parts outside the CDR3, the full variable domain is GAGVSQSPRYKVTKRGQDVALRCDPISGHVSLYWYRQALGQGPEFLTYFNYEAQQDKSGLPNDRFSAERPEGSISTLTIQRTEQRDSAMYRCASSLGREYGDTQYFGPGTRLTVL.

V usage is TRBV30 and J usage is TRBJ2-4; possibly TRBD2 for D (6 bases). The CDR3 is 15 residues long. V was pared by 1 base and J by 6 bases, with 16 bases between. Germline V lookup: CDR1 GTSNPN, CDR2 SVGIG (reference sequence). The CDR3 loop is CAWSAGAGDRNIQYF. The CDR3 nucleotides read TGTGCCTGGAGTGCGGGAGCGGGTGACCGAAACATTCAGTACTTC.

The chain combines TRBV5-1 with TRBJ2-7; 10 bases fit TRBD1. The CDR3 runs 15 residues. Germline V lookup: CDR1 SGHRS, CDR2 YFSETQ. V lost 4 bases and J lost 3; bases outside the gene matches: 7. CDR3 DNA sequence: TGCGCCAGCAGCGAGGGGACAGGGGTTGTCTACGAGCAGTACTTC. Translating gives CASSEGTGVVYEQYF.

The V gene is TRBV6-6, the J gene TRBJ2-5, with a tentative D call TRBD1 (6 bases). V was pared by 2 bases and J by 5 bases, with 9 bases between. The CDR3 is made up of 13 amino acids. Germline V lookup: CDR1 MNHNY, CDR2 SVGAGI (reference sequence). CDR3 coding DNA: TGTGCCAGCAGTTACAGGGGGTGGGAGACCCAGTACTTC. It is translated as CASSYRGWETQYF.

The V and J genes are TRBV4-3 and TRBJ1-1; 7 nucleotides agree with TRBD1. The CDR3 sequence is 16 residues long. The V and J ends lost 0 bases and 7 bases, in that order; junction bases with no gene match: 11. Germline CDR1 LGHNA, CDR2 YSLEER. The CDR3 reads CASSQDLGDSVFEAFF. CDR3 nucleotides: TGCGCCAGCAGCCAAGATCTGGGGGACAGCGTCTTTGAAGCTTTCTTT.

This chain uses TRBV29-1 with TRBJ2-1, with TRBD2 matching 9 bases. Germline V gives CDR1 SQVTM, CDR2 ANQGSEA. The CDR3 has 14 residues. The V segment lost 8 bases and the J segment 7 bases; nucleotides outside the gene matches: 12. The DNA for the CDR3 is TGCAGCACTCTTAATAGCGGGAGATCAAATGAGCAGTTCTTC. Translating it yields CSTLNSGRSNEQFF.

The chain combines TRBV4-3 with TRBJ2-7, with D tentatively TRBD2 (6 bases). V was pared by 3 bases and J by 0 bases, with 15 bases between. The CDR3 covers 16 residues. The germline V gene has CDR1 LGHNA and CDR2 YSLEER. The CDR3 DNA reads TGCGCCAGCAGCCAGAGCCGGGACTTAAGCTCCTACGAGCAGTACTTC. This translates into CASSQSRDLSSYEQYF.

The chain combines TRBV5-1 with TRBJ1-6; D not certain. CDR1 is SGHRS, CDR2 YFSETQ, per germline. There are 14 residues in the CDR3. V shed 2 bases and J shed 5 bases, with 8 bases lying between them. The CDR3 DNA reads TGCGCCAGCAGCTTACATAGGGATAATTCACCCCTCCACTTT. It translates to CASSLHRDNSPLHF. Full variable domain (outside the CDR3, taken from reference TRBV5-1 and TRBJ1-6): KAGVTQTPRYLIKTRGQQVTLSCSPISGHRSVSWYQQTPGQGLQFLFEYFSETQRNKGNFPGRFSGRQFSNSRSEMNVSTLELGDSALYLCASSLHRDNSPLHFGNGTRLTVT.

This clone was detected only a few times. V usage is TRBV7-8 and J usage is TRBJ1-5, with D possibly being TRBD1 (5 bases). The CDR3 extends over 15 amino acids. The V and J ends lost 5 bases and 6 bases respectively, with 17 bases between them. CDR1 is SGHVS, CDR2 FQNEAQ, per germline. Here the CDR3 reads CASSRSGIFSQPQHF. The CDR3 DNA sequence: TGTGCCAGCAGCCGCTCAGGGATATTCAGTCAGCCCCAGCATTTT.

The V and J genes are TRBV2 and TRBJ2-3; weak D call: TRBD2 (5 bases). V was clipped by 3 bases and J by 1 base, with 5 bases between them. This CDR3 is built from 13 residues. The V gene's germline CDR1 is SNHLY and CDR2 FYNNEI. CDR3 amino acids: CASSDGGTDTQYF. The CDR3 bases are TGTGCCAGCAGTGACGGGGGCACAGATACGCAGTATTTT.

This clone was seen a single time. The chain links TRBV28 to TRBJ2-7; D is uncertain. V was cut by 5 bases and J by 0 bases, with 11 bases left in between. CDR3 size: 14 residues. Germline CDR1 and CDR2: MDHEN and SYDVKM. The CDR3 sequence: CASSPPVHSYEQYF. The CDR3 region has the DNA TGTGCCAGCAGTCCGCCCGTTCACTCCTACGAGCAGTACTTC. The full variable domain, with the rest looked up from reference TRBV28 and TRBJ2-7, is DVKVTQSSRYLVKRTGEKVFLECVQDMDHENMFWYRQDPGLGLRLIYFSYDVKMKEKGDIPEGYSVSREKKERFSLILESASTNQTSMYLCASSPPVHSYEQYFGPGTRLTVT.